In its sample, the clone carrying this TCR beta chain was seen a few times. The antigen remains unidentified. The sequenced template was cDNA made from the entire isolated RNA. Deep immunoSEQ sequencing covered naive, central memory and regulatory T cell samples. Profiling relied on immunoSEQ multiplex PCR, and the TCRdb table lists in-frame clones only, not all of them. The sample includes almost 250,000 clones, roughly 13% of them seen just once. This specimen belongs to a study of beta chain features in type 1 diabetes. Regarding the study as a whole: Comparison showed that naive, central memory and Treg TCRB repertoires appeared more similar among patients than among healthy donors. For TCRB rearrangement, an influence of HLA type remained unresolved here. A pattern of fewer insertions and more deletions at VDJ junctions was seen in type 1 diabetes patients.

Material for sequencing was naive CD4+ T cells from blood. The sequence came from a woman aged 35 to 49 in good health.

CDR3 sequence reads: CASNLGRDTEAFF. The CDR3 DNA reads as TGTGCCAGCAATCTGGGCAGGGACACTGAAGCTTTCTTT. The V call is TRBV2, the J call TRBJ1-1; possibly TRBD1 for D (5 bases). The CDR3 runs 13 residues. Looked up from germline, CDR1 is SNHLY and CDR2 is FYNNEI. Trimming took 7 bases from V and 3 from J, leaving 12 bases between them. The full variable domain, its missing parts supplied by reference TRBV2 and TRBJ1-1, is EPEVTQTPSHQVTQMGQEVILRCVPISNHLYFYWYRQILGQKVEFLVSFYNNEISEKSEIFDDQFSVERPDGSNFTLKIRSTKLEDSAMYFCASNLGRDTEAFFGQGTRLTVV.